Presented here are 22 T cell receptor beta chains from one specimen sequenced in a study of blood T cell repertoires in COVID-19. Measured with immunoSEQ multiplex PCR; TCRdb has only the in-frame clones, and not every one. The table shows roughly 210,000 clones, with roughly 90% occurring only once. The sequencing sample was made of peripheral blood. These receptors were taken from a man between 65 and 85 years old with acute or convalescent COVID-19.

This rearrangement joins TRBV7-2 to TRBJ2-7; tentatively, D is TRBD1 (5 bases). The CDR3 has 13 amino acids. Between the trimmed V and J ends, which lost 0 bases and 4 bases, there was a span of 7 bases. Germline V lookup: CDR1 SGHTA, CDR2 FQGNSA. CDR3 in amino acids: CASSLAGPYEQYF. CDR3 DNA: TGTGCCAGCAGCTTAGCGGGGCCATACGAGCAGTACTTC. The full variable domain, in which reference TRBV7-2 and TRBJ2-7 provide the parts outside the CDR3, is GAGVSQSPSNKVTEKGKDVELRCDPISGHTALYWYRQSLGQGLEFLIYFQGNSAPDKSGLPSDRFSAERTGGSVSTLTIQRTQQEDSAVYLCASSLAGPYEQYFGPGTRLTVT.

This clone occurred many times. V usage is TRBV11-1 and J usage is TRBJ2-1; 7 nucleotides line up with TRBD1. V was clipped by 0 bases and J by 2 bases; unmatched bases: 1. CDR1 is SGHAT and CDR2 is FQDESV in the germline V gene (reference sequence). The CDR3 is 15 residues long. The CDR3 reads CASSLAGGAYNEQFF. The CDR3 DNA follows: TGTGCCAGCAGCTTAGCAGGGGGCGCCTACAATGAGCAGTTCTTC. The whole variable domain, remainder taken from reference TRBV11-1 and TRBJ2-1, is EAEVAQSPRYKITEKSQAVAFWCDPISGHATLYWYRQILGQGPELLVQFQDESVVDDSQLPKDRFSAERLKGVDSTLKIQPAELGDSAMYLCASSLAGGAYNEQFFGPGTRLTVL.

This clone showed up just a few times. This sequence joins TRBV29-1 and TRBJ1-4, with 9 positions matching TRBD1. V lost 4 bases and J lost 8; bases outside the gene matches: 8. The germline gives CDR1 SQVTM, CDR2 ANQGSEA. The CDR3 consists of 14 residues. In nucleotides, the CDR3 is TGCAGCGTTGGCTCCGGGACAGGGTCAGAAAAACTGTTTTTT. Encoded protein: CSVGSGTGSEKLFF.

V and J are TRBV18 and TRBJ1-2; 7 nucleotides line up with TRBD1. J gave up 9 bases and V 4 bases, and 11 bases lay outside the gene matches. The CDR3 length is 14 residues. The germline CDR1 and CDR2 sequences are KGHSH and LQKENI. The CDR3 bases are TGTGCCAGCTCACAAGACAGGGCGGATGTGCGCTACACCTTC. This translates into CASSQDRADVRYTF.

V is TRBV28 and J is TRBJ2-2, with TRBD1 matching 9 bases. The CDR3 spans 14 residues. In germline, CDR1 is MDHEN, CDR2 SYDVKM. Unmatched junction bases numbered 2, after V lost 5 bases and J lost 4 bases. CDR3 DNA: TGTGCCAGCAGTAACAGGGGGCCCACCGGGGAGCTGTTTTTT. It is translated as CASSNRGPTGELFF.

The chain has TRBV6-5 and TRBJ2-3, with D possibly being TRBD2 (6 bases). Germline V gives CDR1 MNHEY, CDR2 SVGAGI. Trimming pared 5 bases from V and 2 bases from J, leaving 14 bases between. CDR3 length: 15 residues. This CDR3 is CASSNSGLFTDTQYF. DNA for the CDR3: TGTGCCAGCAGTAACAGCGGGCTCTTCACAGATACGCAGTATTTT.

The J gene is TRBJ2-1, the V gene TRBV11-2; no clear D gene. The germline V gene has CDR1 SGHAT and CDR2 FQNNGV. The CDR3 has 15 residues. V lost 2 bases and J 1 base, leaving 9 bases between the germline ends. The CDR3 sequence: CASSLRQISYNEQFF. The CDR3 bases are TGTGCCAGCAGCTTACGACAAATTTCCTACAATGAGCAGTTCTTC. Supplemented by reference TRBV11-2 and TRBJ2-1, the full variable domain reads EAGVAQSPRYKIIEKRQSVAFWCNPISGHATLYWYQQILGQGPKLLIQFQNNGVVDDSQLPKDRFSAERLKGVDSTLKIQPAKLEDSAVYLCASSLRQISYNEQFFGPGTRLTVL.

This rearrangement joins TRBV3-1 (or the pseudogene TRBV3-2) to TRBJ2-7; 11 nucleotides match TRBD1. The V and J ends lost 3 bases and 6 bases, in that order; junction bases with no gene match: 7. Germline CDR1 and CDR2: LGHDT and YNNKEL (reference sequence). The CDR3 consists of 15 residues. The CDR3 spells CASSQLGQGASEQYF. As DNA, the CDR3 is TGTGCCAGCAGCCAGTTAGGACAGGGGGCGAGCGAGCAGTACTTC.

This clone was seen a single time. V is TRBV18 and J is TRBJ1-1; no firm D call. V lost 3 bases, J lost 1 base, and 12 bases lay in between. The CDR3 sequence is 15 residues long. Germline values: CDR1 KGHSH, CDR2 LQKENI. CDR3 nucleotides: TGTGCCAGCTCACCCCAGACATTAGGGAACACTGAAGCTTTCTTT. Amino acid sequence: CASSPQTLGNTEAFF.

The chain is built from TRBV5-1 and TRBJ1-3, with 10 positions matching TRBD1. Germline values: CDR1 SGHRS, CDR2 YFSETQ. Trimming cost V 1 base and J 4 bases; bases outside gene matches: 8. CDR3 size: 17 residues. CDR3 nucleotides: TGCGCCAGCAGCTTGAACCCGGGACAGGGGAACGGAAACACCATATATTTT. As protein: CASSLNPGQGNGNTIYF.

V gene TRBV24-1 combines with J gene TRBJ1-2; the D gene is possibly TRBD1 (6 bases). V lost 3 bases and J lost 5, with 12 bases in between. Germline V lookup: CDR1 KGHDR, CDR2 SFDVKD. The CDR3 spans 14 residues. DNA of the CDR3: TGTGCCACCAGTGATGGCAGGGGCACTTATGGCTACACCTTC. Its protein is CATSDGRGTYGYTF.

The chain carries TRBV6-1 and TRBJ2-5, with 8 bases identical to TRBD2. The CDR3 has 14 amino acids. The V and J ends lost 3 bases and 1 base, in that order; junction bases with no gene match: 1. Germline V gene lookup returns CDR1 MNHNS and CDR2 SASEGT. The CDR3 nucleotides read TGTGCCAGCAGTGATAGCGGGGCCCAAGAGACCCAGTACTTC. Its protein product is CASSDSGAQETQYF.

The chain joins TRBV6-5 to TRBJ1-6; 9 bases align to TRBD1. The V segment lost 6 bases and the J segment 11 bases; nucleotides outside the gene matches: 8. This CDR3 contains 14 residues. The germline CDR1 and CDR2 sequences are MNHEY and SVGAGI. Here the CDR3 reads CASRTGQGRTPLHF. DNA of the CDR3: TGTGCCAGCAGAACGGGACAGGGAAGGACACCCCTCCACTTT.

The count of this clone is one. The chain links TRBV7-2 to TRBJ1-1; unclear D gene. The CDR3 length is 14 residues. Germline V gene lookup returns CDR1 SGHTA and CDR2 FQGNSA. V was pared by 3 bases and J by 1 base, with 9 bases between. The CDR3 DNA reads TGTGCCAGCAGCTTCTGGGAGACGAACACTGAAGCTTTCTTT. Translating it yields CASSFWETNTEAFF.

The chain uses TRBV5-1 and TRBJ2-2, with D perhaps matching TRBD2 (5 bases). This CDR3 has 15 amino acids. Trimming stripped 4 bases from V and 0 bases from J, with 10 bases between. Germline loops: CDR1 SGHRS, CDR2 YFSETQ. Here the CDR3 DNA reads TGCGCCAGCAGCCCGGGATCTACGAACACCGGGGAGCTGTTTTTT. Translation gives CASSPGSTNTGELFF.

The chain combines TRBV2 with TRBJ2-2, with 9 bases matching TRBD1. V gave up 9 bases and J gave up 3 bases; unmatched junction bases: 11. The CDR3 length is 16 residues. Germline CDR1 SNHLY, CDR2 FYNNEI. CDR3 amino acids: CASVGQGLLHTGELFF. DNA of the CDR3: TGTGCCAGTGTGGGACAGGGTCTTCTTCACACCGGGGAGCTGTTTTTT.

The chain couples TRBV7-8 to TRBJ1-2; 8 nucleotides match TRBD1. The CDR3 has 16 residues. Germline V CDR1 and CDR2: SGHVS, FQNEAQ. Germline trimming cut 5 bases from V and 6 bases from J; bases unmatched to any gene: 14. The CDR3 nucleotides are TGTGCCAGCAGCCCTACCGACGGCAGGGGGCGGGATGGCTACACCTTC. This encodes CASSPTDGRGRDGYTF. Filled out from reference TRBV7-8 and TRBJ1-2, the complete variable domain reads GAGVSQSPRYKVAKRGQDVALRCDPISGHVSLFWYQQALGQGPEFLTYFQNEAQLDKSGLPSDRFFAERPEGSVSTLKIQRTQQEDSAVYLCASSPTDGRGRDGYTFGSGTRLTVV.

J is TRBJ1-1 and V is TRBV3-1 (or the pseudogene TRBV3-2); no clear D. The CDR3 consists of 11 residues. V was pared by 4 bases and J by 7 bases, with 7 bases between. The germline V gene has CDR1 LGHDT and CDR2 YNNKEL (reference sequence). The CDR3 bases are TGTGCCAGCAGCCCGGGTGGTGAAGCTTTCTTT. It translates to CASSPGGEAFF.

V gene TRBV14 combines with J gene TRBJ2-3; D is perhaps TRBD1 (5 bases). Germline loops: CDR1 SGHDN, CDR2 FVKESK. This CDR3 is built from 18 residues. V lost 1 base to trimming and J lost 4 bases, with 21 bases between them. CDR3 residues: CASSQVMGPATEPDTQYF. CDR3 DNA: TGTGCCAGCAGCCAAGTTATGGGGCCCGCGACAGAACCAGATACGCAGTATTTT. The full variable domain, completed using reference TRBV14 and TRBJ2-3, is EAGVTQFPSHSVIEKGQTVTLRCDPISGHDNLYWYRRVMGKEIKFLLHFVKESKQDESGMPNNRFLAERTGGTYSTLKVQPAELEDSGVYFCASSQVMGPATEPDTQYFGPGTRLTVL.

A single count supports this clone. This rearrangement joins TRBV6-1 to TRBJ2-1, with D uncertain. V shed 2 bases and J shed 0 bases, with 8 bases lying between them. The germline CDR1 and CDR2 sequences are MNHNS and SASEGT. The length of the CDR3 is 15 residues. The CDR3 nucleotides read TGTGCCAGCAGTGAACAGACAAGCTCCTACAATGAGCAGTTCTTC. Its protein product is CASSEQTSSYNEQFF.

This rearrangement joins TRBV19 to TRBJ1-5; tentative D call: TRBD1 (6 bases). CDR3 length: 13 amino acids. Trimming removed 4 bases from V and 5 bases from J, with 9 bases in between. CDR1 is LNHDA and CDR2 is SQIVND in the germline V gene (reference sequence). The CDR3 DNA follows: TGTGCCAGTAGTAGGGACACCTATCAGCCCCAGCATTTT. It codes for CASSRDTYQPQHF.

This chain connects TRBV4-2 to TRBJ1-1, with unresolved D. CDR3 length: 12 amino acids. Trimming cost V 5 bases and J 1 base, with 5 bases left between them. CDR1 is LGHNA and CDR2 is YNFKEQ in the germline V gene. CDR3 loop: CASSSQNTEAFF. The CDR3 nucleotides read TGTGCCAGCAGCTCCCAGAACACTGAAGCTTTCTTT.